Listed below are T cell receptor beta chains from one sample, sequenced in a study of cytomegalovirus exposure and HLA in healthy donors. Data came from immunoSEQ multiplex PCR; TCRdb stores just in-frame clones and leaves some out. The sample has 100,000 to 150,000 clones; about 88% are singletons. The sequenced sample consisted of PBMCs. These receptors all come from a man aged 30 to 45 in good health and CMV-seronegative. Each CDR3 is given with its conserved first and last residue.

v_gene: TRBV5-1
len: 17
CDR3aa: CASSLVYSWTANTEAFF

v_gene: TRBV4-2
len: 13
CDR3aa: CASSQVGGTEAFF

v_gene: TRBV7-2
len: 15
CDR3aa: CASSLAGTSAYEQYF

v_gene: TRBV2
len: 14
CDR3aa: CASSSDRLNTEAFF

v_gene: TRBV5-1
len: 11
CDR3aa: CASSQGNEQYF

v_gene: TRBV7-2
len: 17
CDR3aa: CASSSKQREGPVNEQFF

v_gene: TRBV7-9
len: 16
CDR3aa: CASSLGWSGRNETQYF

v_gene: TRBV6-5
len: 13
CDR3aa: CASSYSGQSGYTF

v_gene: TRBV19
len: 12
CDR3aa: CASLDLSYEQYF

v_gene: TRBV4-1
len: 14
CDR3aa: CASSQGTDNYGYTF

v_gene: TRBV7-9
len: 13
CDR3aa: CASSLNARTEAFF

v_gene: TRBV6-1
len: 15
CDR3aa: CASSVPQRHRPEQYF

v_gene: TRBV29-1
len: 15
CDR3aa: CSVGRPGQPGETQYF

v_gene: TRBV18
len: 15
CDR3aa: CASSRRDRETYEQYF